Listed below are T cell receptor beta chains from one sample, sequenced in a study of CD8+ T cells in alopecia areata. Data came from immunoSEQ multiplex PCR; TCRdb stores just in-frame clones and leaves some out. The sample lists tens of thousands of clones, just over 50% occurring once. Sequencing was done on a sample of NKG2D-high CD8+ T cells sorted from blood. All receptors derive from a human donor with alopecia areata. Each CDR3 is given with its conserved first and last residue. The order of the fields is clone size, D gene, J gene, V gene, CDR3 DNA, CDR3 protein. The D gene is left open where the match is weak. The size entry is marked missing in some rows and otherwise reads once, few, many or a size class.

clone size: once
D gene: -
J gene: TRBJ2-7
V gene: TRBV30
CDR3 DNA: TGTGCCTGGAGTGTACAAAGGGAGGAGCAGTACTTC
CDR3 protein: CAWSVQREEQYF

clone size: -
D gene: TRBD2
J gene: TRBJ2-1
V gene: TRBV2
CDR3 DNA: TGTGCCAGCAGTGCACTAGCGGCAAGCTCCTACGATGAGCAGTTCTTC
CDR3 protein: CASSALAASSYDEQFF

clone size: -
D gene: -
J gene: TRBJ2-1
V gene: TRBV12-5
CDR3 DNA: TGTGCTAGTGGTCTAAAGGGCTTGAGCTCCTACAATGAGCAGTTCTTC
CDR3 protein: CASGLKGLSSYNEQFF

clone size: -
D gene: -
J gene: TRBJ2-7
V gene: TRBV5-1
CDR3 DNA: TGCGCCAGCAGCTTGGCCTCTGGACCCGGTTGGGAGCAGTACTTC
CDR3 protein: CASSLASGPGWEQYF

clone size: few
D gene: -
J gene: TRBJ2-7
V gene: TRBV11-2
CDR3 DNA: TGTGCCAGCAGCACATCTGGGGGACGGCAGTACTTC
CDR3 protein: CASSTSGGRQYF

clone size: -
D gene: -
J gene: TRBJ2-5
V gene: TRBV18
CDR3 DNA: TGTGCCAGCTCGAAGGCTACGGATTCTTCGGAGACCCAGTACTTC
CDR3 protein: CASSKATDSSETQYF

clone size: -
D gene: TRBD2
J gene: TRBJ2-5
V gene: TRBV6-5
CDR3 DNA: TGTGCCAGCAGGTCCGGGACTACTGAGCAAGAGACCCAGTACTTC
CDR3 protein: CASRSGTTEQETQYF

clone size: -
D gene: -
J gene: TRBJ2-1
V gene: TRBV7-2
CDR3 DNA: TGTGCCAGCGCTGGTGGGGATGAGCAGTTCTTC
CDR3 protein: CASAGGDEQFF

clone size: few
D gene: TRBD1
J gene: TRBJ1-2
V gene: TRBV29-1
CDR3 DNA: TGCAGCGTTGAAGGAGACAGGGACTATGGCTACACCTTC
CDR3 protein: CSVEGDRDYGYTF

clone size: few
D gene: -
J gene: TRBJ2-1
V gene: TRBV7-9
CDR3 DNA: TGTGCCAGCAGGCCGGAGAACTACCATGAGCAGTTCTTC
CDR3 protein: CASRPENYHEQFF

clone size: -
D gene: TRBD1
J gene: TRBJ2-7
V gene: TRBV27
CDR3 DNA: TGTGCCGCAGGGGGACGCTACGAGCAGTACTTC
CDR3 protein: CAAGGRYEQYF

clone size: few
D gene: -
J gene: TRBJ2-7
V gene: TRBV5-1
CDR3 DNA: TGCGCCAGCAGATCAGGCTACGAGCAGTACTTC
CDR3 protein: CASRSGYEQYF

clone size: -
D gene: -
J gene: TRBJ1-5
V gene: TRBV28
CDR3 DNA: TGTGCCAGCAGTTCCGGATCAGGGAAAATTGGCAATCAGCCCCAGCATTTT
CDR3 protein: CASSSGSGKIGNQPQHF

clone size: -
D gene: -
J gene: TRBJ1-1
V gene: TRBV4-1
CDR3 DNA: TGCGCCAGCAGCCAAGAGACGAACACTGAAGCTTTCTTT
CDR3 protein: CASSQETNTEAFF

clone size: -
D gene: TRBD2
J gene: TRBJ2-3
V gene: TRBV5-6
CDR3 DNA: TGTGCCAGCAGCTTGGCTAGCGGAAACACAGATACGCAGTATTTT
CDR3 protein: CASSLASGNTDTQYF

clone size: -
D gene: -
J gene: TRBJ2-4
V gene: TRBV7-9
CDR3 DNA: TGTGCCAGCAGCCCGTGGGACGGACTAGCCAAAAACATTCAGTACTTC
CDR3 protein: CASSPWDGLAKNIQYF

clone size: -
D gene: TRBD1
J gene: TRBJ1-6
V gene: TRBV9
CDR3 DNA: TGTGCCAGCAGCGGTCGACAGGGTAATTCACCCCTCCACTTT
CDR3 protein: CASSGRQGNSPLHF

clone size: few
D gene: TRBD2
J gene: TRBJ2-7
V gene: TRBV29-1
CDR3 DNA: TGCAGCGTTGAAGAAACGACTAGCGGGGGACTCTACGAGCAGTACTTC
CDR3 protein: CSVEETTSGGLYEQYF

clone size: -
D gene: -
J gene: TRBJ2-3
V gene: TRBV5-4
CDR3 DNA: TGTGCCAGCAGCTTGGGACCTCCAGATACGCAGTATTTT
CDR3 protein: CASSLGPPDTQYF

clone size: few
D gene: -
J gene: TRBJ2-5
V gene: TRBV4-1
CDR3 DNA: TGCGCCAGCAGCCAAGAGGCAGGGAGCCAAGAGACCCAGTACTTC
CDR3 protein: CASSQEAGSQETQYF

clone size: few
D gene: TRBD1
J gene: TRBJ2-3
V gene: TRBV30
CDR3 DNA: TGTGCCTGGAGTCTCGGACAGGGCACAGATACGCAGTATTTT
CDR3 protein: CAWSLGQGTDTQYF

clone size: -
D gene: -
J gene: TRBJ2-7
V gene: TRBV27
CDR3 DNA: TGTGCCAGCAGACGTTTAGGGTTCGAGCAGTACTTC
CDR3 protein: CASRRLGFEQYF

clone size: -
D gene: TRBD2
J gene: TRBJ2-7
V gene: TRBV2
CDR3 DNA: TGTGCCAGCTGGGGGGGGACCTACGAGCAGTACTTC
CDR3 protein: CASWGGTYEQYF

clone size: -
D gene: -
J gene: TRBJ1-2
V gene: TRBV6-5
CDR3 DNA: TGTGCCACCTATTCCTTCCCCGATGGCTACACCTTC
CDR3 protein: CATYSFPDGYTF

clone size: -
D gene: -
J gene: TRBJ1-1
V gene: TRBV30
CDR3 DNA: TGTGCCTGGAGTGTAGGATCAGGGGTGAACACTGAAGCTTTCTTT
CDR3 protein: CAWSVGSGVNTEAFF

clone size: -
D gene: TRBD1
J gene: TRBJ2-5
V gene: TRBV4-3
CDR3 DNA: TGCGCCAGCAGCCAAGATATGGGACAGCAAGAGACCCAGTACTTC
CDR3 protein: CASSQDMGQQETQYF

clone size: few
D gene: -
J gene: TRBJ2-2
V gene: TRBV6-6
CDR3 DNA: TGTGCCAGCAGTTACAACACCGGGGAGCTGTTTTTT
CDR3 protein: CASSYNTGELFF

clone size: -
D gene: -
J gene: TRBJ2-1
V gene: TRBV7-3
CDR3 DNA: TGTGCCAGCAGCTCTCGAGATAACAATGAGCAGTTCTTC
CDR3 protein: CASSSRDNNEQFF

clone size: few
D gene: -
J gene: TRBJ2-4
V gene: TRBV28
CDR3 DNA: TGTGCCAGCAGTTTTATGCCCAGGAGTTCCAAAAACATTCAGTACTTC
CDR3 protein: CASSFMPRSSKNIQYF

clone size: -
D gene: -
J gene: TRBJ2-3
V gene: TRBV7-2
CDR3 DNA: TGTGCCAGCAGCGTACGGTCAGATACGCAGTATTTT
CDR3 protein: CASSVRSDTQYF

clone size: -
D gene: -
J gene: TRBJ1-5
V gene: TRBV5-6
CDR3 DNA: TGTGCCAGCAGCTTGTCAGGGTTGGGCCCGGGTAGCAATCAGCCCCAGCATTTT
CDR3 protein: CASSLSGLGPGSNQPQHF